One and the same sample provided the 16 T cell receptor beta chains below, sequenced in a study of response to subunit inactivated influenza vaccine. TCRdb used MiXCR to reprocess the RT-PCR reads, holding one entry per CDR3 protein. The sample includes a few hundred thousand distinct CDR3 sequences, approximately 14% seen only once; the top ten take roughly 11%. The material sequenced was PBMCs from blood, taken about 13 days after vaccination. The receptors originated from a man aged 50 to 60 who received an inactivated influenza vaccine.

In its sample, this clonotype was seen many times. CDR3 nucleotides: TGTGCCAGCAGCTTGAATACTAATTCACCCCTCCACTTT. Translating gives CASSLNTNSPLHF. The chain links TRBV5-5 to TRBJ1-6; D unresolved. The CDR3 has 13 residues. Germline V gives CDR1 SGHKS, CDR2 YYEKEE (reference sequence). V lost 1 base and J 6 bases, leaving 5 bases between the germline ends.

This clonotype was counted only a few times. A much bigger clone sits one base away, suggesting this may be a read error. In DNA, the CDR3 is TGTGCCAGCAGCTTAGCGTCCGGGGAGCTGTTTTTT. Protein product: CASSLASGELFF. V and J are TRBV7-6 and TRBJ2-2; D is unclear. This CDR3 spans 12 amino acids. The V and J ends lost 0 bases and 6 bases respectively, with 2 bases between them. Germline V gene sequence: CDR1 SGHVS, CDR2 FNYEAQ.

This clonotype was picked up a small number of times. This chain uses TRBV4-1 with TRBJ1-2, with unresolved D. This CDR3 is 16 amino acids long. From germline, CDR1 is MGHRA and CDR2 YSYEKL. V was trimmed by 0 bases and J by 4 bases, leaving 15 bases between them. DNA for the CDR3: TGCGCCAGCAGCCAAGATCGTTTACTGACCCCCTATGGCTACACCTTC. Its translation is CASSQDRLLTPYGYTF.

In this sample, this clonotype turned up many times. This chain uses TRBV7-2 with TRBJ2-5; TRBD2 matches 7 bases. The CDR3 contains 13 residues. Germline V gives CDR1 SGHTA, CDR2 FQGNSA. V lost 2 bases to trimming and J lost 4 bases; unmatched junction nucleotides: 1. CDR3 nucleotide sequence: TGTGCCAGCAGCTTATCGGGGGGAGAGACCCAGTACTTC. Protein sequence: CASSLSGGETQYF.

Ten or more counts support this clonotype. The chain combines TRBV5-6 with TRBJ2-2, with D possibly being TRBD2 (5 bases). Germline CDR1 and CDR2: SGHDT and YYEEEE. The CDR3 length is 12 residues. The V gene lost 2 bases and the J gene lost 7 bases, with 6 bases spanning the gap. CDR3 sequence (DNA): TGTGCCAGCAGCTTAGCGGTCGGGGAGCTGTTTTTT. This translates into CASSLAVGELFF.

This chain links TRBV12-3 or TRBV12-4 with TRBJ2-7; TRBD1 is a possible D gene (6 bases). V gave up 7 bases and J gave up 5 bases, with 15 bases separating them. The length of the CDR3 is 13 residues. The CDR3 here is CASTAWDTHEQYF. DNA for the CDR3: TGTGCCAGCACTGCGTGGGACACCCACGAGCAGTACTTC.

J is TRBJ2-7 and V is TRBV28, with D perhaps being TRBD1 or TRBD2 (6 bases each). Germline assignment: CDR1 MDHEN and CDR2 SYDVKM. V lost 2 bases and J 2 bases, leaving 10 bases between the germline ends. This CDR3 has 14 residues. CDR3: CASSLTGATYEQYF. CDR3 in DNA: TGTGCCAGCAGTTTAACGGGGGCGACCTACGAGCAGTACTTC. The full variable domain, with the rest looked up from reference TRBV28 and TRBJ2-7, is DVKVTQSSRYLVKRTGEKVFLECVQDMDHENMFWYRQDPGLGLRLIYFSYDVKMKEKGDIPEGYSVSREKKERFSLILESASTNQTSMYLCASSLTGATYEQYFGPGTRLTVT.

At least ten counts were recorded for this clonotype. The chain uses TRBV7-2 and TRBJ1-2; 8 positions match TRBD1. The CDR3 loop spans 14 amino acids. Germline CDR1 reads SGHTA; CDR2 reads FQGNSA. Trimming cost V 1 base and J 2 bases; bases outside gene matches: 0. CDR3 sequence reads: CASSLDRGNYGYTF. The CDR3 bases are TGTGCCAGCAGCTTAGACAGGGGGAACTATGGCTACACCTTC.

This clonotype has just a few counts. The rearrangement joins TRBV4-3 to TRBJ2-3; maybe TRBD2 (6 bases). The V gene lost 0 bases and the J gene lost 7 bases, with 14 bases spanning the gap. This CDR3 region has 15 residues. Germline V gives CDR1 LGHNA, CDR2 YSLEER. This chain's CDR3 is CASSQDVLAKHTQYF. The CDR3 region has the DNA TGCGCCAGCAGCCAAGATGTCCTAGCGAAACATACGCAGTATTTT.

This clonotype was picked up a small number of times. The chain employs TRBV7-2 and TRBJ2-7, with 7 bases matching TRBD2. The CDR3 is 16 residues long. The junction had 13 bases not matched to a gene; V was cut back by 3 bases and J by 5 bases. Germline CDR1 SGHTA, CDR2 FQGNSA. The CDR3 region is CASSFKAGSGGNEQYF. The CDR3, as DNA: TGTGCCAGCAGCTTCAAGGCAGGTTCCGGGGGGAACGAGCAGTACTTC.

V usage is TRBV5-1 and J usage is TRBJ2-3, with D possibly TRBD1 on 5 matching bases. The germline V gene has CDR1 SGHRS and CDR2 YFSETQ. CDR3 size: 16 residues. V shed 2 bases and J shed 2 bases, with 15 bases lying between them. This CDR3 reads CASSLGFGANTDTQYF. The CDR3 nucleotides read TGCGCCAGCAGCTTAGGATTTGGGGCTAACACAGATACGCAGTATTTT. The whole variable domain, filled in from reference TRBV5-1 and TRBJ2-3, reads KAGVTQTPRYLIKTRGQQVTLSCSPISGHRSVSWYQQTPGQGLQFLFEYFSETQRNKGNFPGRFSGRQFSNSRSEMNVSTLELGDSALYLCASSLGFGANTDTQYFGPGTRLTVL.

This clonotype was recorded a few times. V usage is TRBV27 and J usage is TRBJ2-1; D call uncertain. Germline lookup yields CDR1 MNHEY and CDR2 SMNVEV (reference sequence). This CDR3 contains 14 residues. With 3 bases removed from V and 7 bases from J, the gap between germline ends came to 13 bases. CDR3 nucleotide sequence: TGTGCCAGCAGTTTTTTGTTTGCGGAGAATGAGCAGTTCTTC. Its translation is CASSFLFAENEQFF.

Many counts were recorded for this clonotype. The V call is TRBV5-1, the J call TRBJ2-1, with 7 bases that match TRBD2. Trimming removed 4 bases from V and 0 bases from J; junction bases left unmatched: 7. Germline CDR1 reads SGHRS; CDR2 reads YFSETQ. The CDR3 is made up of 16 amino acids. The CDR3, as DNA: TGCGCCAGCAGCCCCCGGGGGGATGACTCCTACAATGAGCAGTTCTTC. Residues: CASSPRGDDSYNEQFF.

The chain joins TRBV11-2 to TRBJ2-3; D gene unclear. Trimming removed 5 bases at V and 6 bases at J, with 12 bases between. Germline CDR1 and CDR2: SGHAT and FQNNGV. This CDR3 is built from 13 residues. The CDR3 bases are TGTGCCAGCAGCAGGGCTCGCCTGGATACGCAGTATTTT. It is translated as CASSRARLDTQYF.

The genes are TRBV6-2 or TRBV6-3 and TRBJ2-5; a weak D match, TRBD2 (5 bases). Germline V gives CDR1 MNHEY, CDR2 SVGEGT. Deletions cut 7 bases from V and 7 bases from J, with 19 bases between. The CDR3 extends over 14 amino acids. CDR3 sequence (DNA): TGTGCCAGCATAGGTCAGCGGAATTTTCGGACCCAGTACTTC. Its translation: CASIGQRNFRTQYF.

The chain recombines TRBV5-1 with TRBJ1-2; D call uncertain. The germline V gene encodes CDR1 SGHRS and CDR2 YFSETQ. The CDR3 length is 14 residues. V was pared by 0 bases and J by 9 bases, with 15 bases between. The CDR3 reads CASSLGSSLFSYTF. CDR3 nucleotides: TGCGCCAGCAGCTTGGGCAGCTCCCTATTTAGCTACACCTTC. Supplemented by reference TRBV5-1 and TRBJ1-2, the full variable domain reads KAGVTQTPRYLIKTRGQQVTLSCSPISGHRSVSWYQQTPGQGLQFLFEYFSETQRNKGNFPGRFSGRQFSNSRSEMNVSTLELGDSALYLCASSLGSSLFSYTFGSGTRLTVV.